This T cell receptor (beta chain) was obtained from a study of T cell responses to AZD1222 COVID-19 vaccine (dated by TCRdb to the early 2020s). Some background on the complete study: AZD1222 recipients whose second dose came at about 4 weeks and those whose second dose came at about 12 weeks were combined into one group, since spike-specific TCR depth and breadth did not differ between the two schedules. A total of about 230 trial participants underwent TCR sequencing, of whom some 210 received two doses of AZD1222 and about 26 received two doses of the MenACWY control vaccine. Trial participants were enrolled by age into 18-55, 56-69 and 70-plus year subgroups, with around 150, 28 and 57 TCR-sequenced participants respectively.

The CDR3 regions of human TCRbeta chains were analyzed by immunosequencing. The authors' pipeline ran thus. Repertoire TCRs were matched against a reference library of SARS-CoV-2-specific TCRs generated with the MIRA antigen-specificity platform. Breadth was defined as the fraction of unique TCRs that were SARS-CoV-2-associated. Depth was defined as the fraction of total T cells that were SARS-CoV-2-associated. Using the MIRA data, every spike-specific TCR was mapped to the spike region that the TCR reacted to and assigned to either a CD4 or a CD8 class. Log10-transformed breadth and depth values were compared by one-way ANOVA with Sidak's multiple comparisons tests. TCRdb carries this immuneACCESS record with in-frame sequences only. Its versions omit some clonotypes, under half of them owing to an unresolved V gene in the studies checked, with the rest unexplained. D and trimming were read from the DNA, whereas the V and J calls and clone size are those reported in that table. The table for this sample lists approximately 190,000 clones; approximately 90% of them were counted only once. The leading ten clones occupy approximately 0.98% of the sample.

The time point label, read with the paper, signifies: baseline before first vaccination. Samples from vaccinated people were obtained from the UK trials COV001 and COV002, which included a single-blind randomized controlled phase 2/3 trial of AZD1222 (ChAdOx1 nCoV-19) in healthy adults. For TCRbeta chain sequencing, PBMC samples from trial participants were taken at day 0 and at day 28 after the second dose. Regarding this clone: The antigen this receptor binds is unknown. Base qualities are not recorded, but no much larger clone differs from it by a single base.

General conclusions and limits of the study: The 56-69-year group was small, and its depth increase did not reach significance, likely because of low power. Reportedly, almost half of the unique spike-specific TCRs recognized epitopes lying outside the regions that are mutated in the B.1.351 and B.1.1.7 variants. The whole spike protein was spanned by vaccine-associated CD4 TCRs, and dominant responses were seen in regions 160-218 and 743-854. Because no samples from the day 14 peak response were available, repertoires could be characterized only after the peak T cell response. A significant rise in spike-specific TCR breadth and depth was observed after two AZD1222 doses relative to day 0 and relative to MenACWY recipients. Participants were mostly white British and included more females than males, and it was suggested by the authors that clonal diversity may have been underestimated. Only five or six AZD1222 recipients were SARS-CoV-2 seropositive at baseline, limiting conclusions about previously exposed vaccinees.

Clipping removes 1 base from V and 1 base from J, with 3 as the unmatched junction base count. CDR1 and CDR2, per the germline V gene, are SGHTA and FQGNSA. Measured from the cysteine to the phenylalanine, the CDR3 is 15 residues long. The kept DNA is CDR3 alone, 45 bases in frame from the first base. The material sequenced was peripheral blood, taken on day 0 of AZD1222 vaccination. The TCR sequence derives from an adult in good health. The chain couples TRBV7-2 to TRBJ2-7, and 8 junction bases match TRBD2. The CDR3 reads CASSLVSGESYEQYF. Here is the DNA: TGTGCCAGCAGCTTAGTTAGCGGGGAATCCTACGAGCAGTACTTC.